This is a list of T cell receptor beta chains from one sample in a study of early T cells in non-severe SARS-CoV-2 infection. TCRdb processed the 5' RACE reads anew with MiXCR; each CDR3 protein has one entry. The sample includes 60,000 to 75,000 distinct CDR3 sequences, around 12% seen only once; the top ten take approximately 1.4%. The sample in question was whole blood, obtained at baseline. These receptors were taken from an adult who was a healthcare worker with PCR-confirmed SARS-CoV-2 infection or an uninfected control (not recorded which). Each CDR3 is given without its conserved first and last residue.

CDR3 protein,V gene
ASSRDPSSYNEQF,TRBV19
ASSLGWGQAYEQY,TRBV7-2
ASSQVEADEQY,TRBV28
ASSFGMRTEAF,TRBV7-9
ASSPGTARYEQY,TRBV7-8
ASGLVPFPGELF,TRBV12-5
ASSLGGQGAYEQY,TRBV13
SVERIATRGAKNIQY,TRBV29-1
SVLAGVGSTDTQY,TRBV29-1
ASRLGDTQY,TRBV28
SARRQGNPHNEQF,TRBV20-1
SVVSRKETQY,TRBV29-1
ASSLVQGTQTQY,TRBV11-2
ASSSGAATNEKLF,TRBV5-1
ATSTQINQPQH,TRBV15
SAGELDFQETQY,TRBV20-1
ATSDPRQGDTGELF,TRBV24-1
ASSFVTPPYNEQF,TRBV7-9
ASRRGGRSDEQY,TRBV27
ASSLLGQLSGANVLT,TRBV28
ASSEYDADPNTEAF,TRBV25-1
ASNPMGGTEAF,TRBV6-1
ASSFSRDEQF,TRBV7-9
ASSESGKEAF,TRBV10-1
ASGLGALSSGANVLT,TRBV12-5
ASSGRGGLQETQY,TRBV6-5
ASSYPVRQETQY,TRBV11-2
ASTPGQGEFGAF,TRBV2
ASSRSPGTPGEKLF,TRBV4-3
SVEDWVAFDGYT,TRBV29-1
SLHGQRSTDTQY,TRBV20-1
ASNKGGIKGTYNEQF,TRBV7-9
ASSYLPGLASDEQF,TRBV6-2/TRBV6-3
ASSNRQGLDYEQY,TRBV6-2/TRBV6-3
SARDPLAGFQETQY,TRBV20-1
ASTAGLAQTGELF,TRBV19
ASSYSRGTEAF,TRBV6-6
SAPDRRLQETQY,TRBV20-1
SASPAGTGVYGYT,TRBV20-1
ASSKGTEYNEQF,TRBV5-1
ASSLLRGTYNEQF,TRBV27
ASSLSGDATDTQY,TRBV5-1
ASTPRAGGQETQY,TRBV9
SARLAGAPGELF,TRBV20-1
ASSPTTSSYNEQF,TRBV28